This TCR beta chain was recovered during a study of T cells in Graves' hyperthyroidism and ophthalmopathy. TCR beta CDR3 regions were amplified from RNA transcripts. Using the HTBI primer set, a first-round RT-PCR was run on the TCR CDR3. TCRdb independently ran MiXCR on the multiplex PCR reads; one entry per CDR3 protein. The data show a few hundred thousand distinct CDR3 sequences, about 25% seen once. Trimming pared 6 bases from V and 4 bases from J, leaving 9 bases between. Per the germline V gene, CDR1 is SNHLY and CDR2 is FYNNEI. The CDR3 has 13 amino acids. Together with thyroid ultrasound, orbital computed tomography, serum thyroxine and TRAb, clinical symptoms were used for diagnoses.

The V call is TRBV2, the J call TRBJ2-2; D gene uncertain. This clonotype was obtained from a man aged 50-59 years with Graves' hyperthyroidism. Material for sequencing was blood. The chain's CDR3 is CASSLTLTGELFF. CDR3 nucleotides: TGTGCCAGCAGCCTCACCCTCACCGGGGAGCTGTTTTTT.